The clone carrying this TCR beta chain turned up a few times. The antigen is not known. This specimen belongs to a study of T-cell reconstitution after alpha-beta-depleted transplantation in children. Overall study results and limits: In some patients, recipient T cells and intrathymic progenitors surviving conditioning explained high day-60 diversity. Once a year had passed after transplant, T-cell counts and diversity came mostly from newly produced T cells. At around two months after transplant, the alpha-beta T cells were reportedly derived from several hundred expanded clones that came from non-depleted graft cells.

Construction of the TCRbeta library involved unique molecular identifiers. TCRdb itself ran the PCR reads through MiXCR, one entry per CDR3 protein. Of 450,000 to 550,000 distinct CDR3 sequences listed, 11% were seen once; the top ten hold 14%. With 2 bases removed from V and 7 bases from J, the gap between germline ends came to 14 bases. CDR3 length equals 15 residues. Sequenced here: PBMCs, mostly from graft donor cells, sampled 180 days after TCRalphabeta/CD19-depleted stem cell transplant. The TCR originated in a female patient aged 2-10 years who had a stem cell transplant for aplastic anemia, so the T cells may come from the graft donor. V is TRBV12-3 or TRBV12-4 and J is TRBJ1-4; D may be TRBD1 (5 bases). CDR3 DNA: TGTGCCAGCAGTTTATATGGGCAGGGAGTTGAAAAACTGTTTTTT. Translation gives CASSLYGQGVEKLFF.